The following is a T cell receptor (beta chain) sequence with its context. Its antigen is not known. One junction end disagrees with the germline gene, perhaps due to a read error. This record comes from a study of tumor and adjacent non-tumor tissue in lung cancer. The library came from three nested PCR rounds adapted from ARM-PCR protocols. TCRdb re-called the multiplex PCR reads with MiXCR, one entry per CDR3 protein. The sample carries roughly 93,000 distinct CDR3 sequences, less than 80% recorded once. Study observations and caveats: Normal lung showed higher cumulative top 100 clone frequency than tumor. Higher tumor TCR diversity was associated with shorter survival.

This sample's RNA came from whole unsorted tissue. The material sequenced was lung tumor tissue. The clonotype was recovered from a man aged 55 to 70 with non-small cell lung cancer.

CDR3 DNA sequence: TGTGACAGCAGCTTCCGACAGGTGGCCACTGAAGCTTTCTTT. The encoded protein is CDSSFRQVATEAFF. The gene calls are TRBV11-3 and TRBJ1-1; D is possibly TRBD1 (6 bases). The V gene's germline CDR1 is SGHNT and CDR2 YENEEA. The CDR3 has 14 residues.